A single sample is the source of the 21 T cell receptor beta chains below, sequenced in a study of cytomegalovirus exposure and HLA in healthy donors. The PCR was carried out with 60 Vbeta primers and 13 Jbeta primers. The data were produced by immunoSEQ multiplex PCR, yet TCRdb's version contains in-frame clones alone and is incomplete. The sample shows some 190,000 clones, around 87% of them seen only once. The specimen was PBMCs. The origin of the receptors is a woman between 18 and 29 years old in good health and CMV-seronegative.

The gene calls are TRBV7-9 and TRBJ2-1, with D possibly being TRBD1 (6 bases). The CDR3 covers 15 residues. Germline CDR1 reads SEHNR; CDR2 reads FQNEAQ (reference sequence). Trimming removed 1 base at V and 8 bases at J, with 15 bases between. The CDR3 coding sequence is TGTGCCAGCAGCTTAGTCGGGACACATTACGATGAGCAGTTCTTC. Translating gives CASSLVGTHYDEQFF.

CDR3 residues: CAISASDIYEQYF. The DNA of the CDR3 is TGTGCCATCAGTGCTTCGGACATCTACGAGCAGTACTTC. V is TRBV10-3 and J is TRBJ2-7; D perhaps matches TRBD1 (5 bases). The V and J ends lost 4 bases and 3 bases respectively, with 10 bases between them. Looked up from germline, CDR1 is ENHRY and CDR2 is SYGVKD. This CDR3 region has 13 residues.

V gene TRBV7-9 combines with J gene TRBJ2-2, with D unclear. This CDR3 is 12 amino acids long. V shed 2 bases and J shed 5 bases, with 3 bases lying between them. Germline CDR1 and CDR2: SEHNR and FQNEAQ (reference sequence). The CDR3 loop is CASSLLTGELFF. Here the CDR3 DNA reads TGTGCCAGCAGCTTATTAACCGGGGAGCTGTTTTTT. Variable domain in full (rest from reference TRBV7-9 and TRBJ2-2): DTGVSQNPRHKITKRGQNVTFRCDPISEHNRLYWYRQTLGQGPEFLTYFQNEAQLEKSRLLSDRFSAERPKGSFSTLEIQRTEQGDSAMYLCASSLLTGELFFGEGSRLTVL.

Only a few counts were recorded for this clone. The chain employs TRBV6-5 and TRBJ1-3; TRBD1 matches 10 bases. The CDR3 is 15 amino acids. V shed 2 bases and J 2 bases; nucleotides not matched to a gene: 0. In germline, CDR1 is MNHEY, CDR2 SVGAGI. The CDR3 sequence: CASSYGTGAGNTIYF. The CDR3 nucleotides are TGTGCCAGCAGTTACGGGACAGGGGCTGGAAACACCATATATTTT.

V usage is TRBV11-2 and J usage is TRBJ1-2; 9 bases are a match to TRBD1. Germline V gives CDR1 SGHAT, CDR2 FQNNGV. The trim removed 4 bases at V and 5 bases at J, leaving 5 bases unmatched. The CDR3 has 14 residues. The DNA of the CDR3 is TGTGCCAGCAGCTGGGACAGGGTTAATTATGGCTACACCTTC. Its protein is CASSWDRVNYGYTF.

V is TRBV4-2 and J is TRBJ2-3; 9 positions agree with TRBD2. CDR1 is LGHNA and CDR2 is YNFKEQ in the germline V gene. The CDR3 covers 16 residues. The V gene end was trimmed by 0 bases and the J gene end by 8 bases; junction bases not matched to a gene: 9. As DNA, the CDR3 is TGTGCCAGCAGCCAAGATAGGCGGGGGGGCCTTGGTACGCAGTATTTT. This translates into CASSQDRRGGLGTQYF.

The chain employs TRBV7-8 and TRBJ1-2, with 7 bases identical to TRBD1. CDR3 length: 12 residues. Trimming removed 5 bases from V and 8 bases from J; junction bases left unmatched: 5. Germline V gene sequence: CDR1 SGHVS, CDR2 FQNEAQ. In nucleotides, the CDR3 is TGTGCCAGCAGCAGAACAGGGGACGGCTACACCTTC. Its translation: CASSRTGDGYTF.

This chain connects TRBV9 to TRBJ1-5; 12 bases are shared with TRBD1. V lost 2 bases and J lost 0; bases outside the gene matches: 9. The CDR3 extends over 19 amino acids. The germline CDR1 and CDR2 sequences are SGDLS and YYNGEE. CDR3 region: CASSVAPGQGANSNQPQHF. The CDR3 bases are TGTGCCAGCAGCGTTGCGCCGGGACAGGGGGCGAATAGCAATCAGCCCCAGCATTTT.

The chain combines TRBV18 with TRBJ2-1; TRBD2 aligns across 12 bases. The CDR3 is 17 amino acids. J lost 5 bases, V lost 3 bases, and 8 bases had no gene match. Germline lookup yields CDR1 KGHSH and CDR2 LQKENI. The CDR3 region has the DNA TGTGCCAGCTCACCCCTCCTACTAGCGGGAGGCGACAATGAGCAGTTCTTC. Amino acid sequence: CASSPLLLAGGDNEQFF.

About this clone itself: In the same sample, other DNA sequences code for this CDR3. The gene calls are TRBV5-1 and TRBJ1-1; a possible D gene is TRBD1 (5 bases). The CDR3 consists of 15 residues. Trimming stripped 0 bases from V and 5 bases from J, with 14 bases between. Per the germline V gene, CDR1 is SGHRS and CDR2 is YFSETQ. The CDR3 reads CASSLAGTRGTEAFF. The CDR3 coding sequence is TGCGCCAGCAGCTTGGCAGGGACCCGGGGGACTGAAGCTTTCTTT.

V gene TRBV2 combines with J gene TRBJ1-4; D remains ambiguous. CDR1 is SNHLY, CDR2 FYNNEI, per germline. Trimming removed 7 bases from V and 0 bases from J, with 6 bases in between. CDR3 size: 13 residues. The CDR3 here is CASTETTNEKLFF. DNA for the CDR3: TGTGCCAGCACAGAAACAACTAATGAAAAACTGTTTTTT.

V and J are TRBV15 and TRBJ1-4; D is possibly TRBD1 (6 bases). The CDR3 sequence is 17 residues long. Germline CDR1 reads LNHNV; CDR2 reads YYDKDF (reference sequence). The V end was cut by 5 bases, the J end by 2 bases, with 18 bases between. The CDR3: CATSPRISGHTNEKLFF. The CDR3 DNA follows: TGTGCCACCAGCCCCCGGATATCGGGACATACTAATGAAAAACTGTTTTTT.

The chain employs TRBV11-2 and TRBJ1-1; D gene unclear. CDR1 is SGHAT, CDR2 FQNNGV, per germline. This CDR3 region has 14 residues. V dropped 5 bases and J dropped 2 bases, with 12 bases sitting between them. The DNA for the CDR3 is TGTGCCAGCAGCATCAGGACTTTCAACACTGAAGCTTTCTTT. Translating it yields CASSIRTFNTEAFF.

V gene TRBV28 combines with J gene TRBJ2-1; 10 nucleotides align to TRBD1. Germline CDR1 and CDR2: MDHEN and SYDVKM. Germline trimming cut 10 bases from V and 2 bases from J; bases unmatched to any gene: 8. The CDR3 runs to 15 residues. CDR3 coding DNA: TGTGCCACCCGAGTGGGACAGGGGCCCTACAATGAGCAGTTCTTC. The encoded protein is CATRVGQGPYNEQFF.

V usage is TRBV19 and J usage is TRBJ2-7; TRBD2 matches 14 bases. Germline values: CDR1 LNHDA, CDR2 SQIVND (reference sequence). The CDR3 covers 15 residues. J was trimmed by 7 bases and V by 5 bases; bases with no gene match: 7. The CDR3 loop reads CASSAGTSGGWEQYF. The CDR3 DNA follows: TGTGCCAGTAGTGCCGGGACTAGCGGGGGCTGGGAGCAGTACTTC. The whole variable domain, remainder taken from reference TRBV19 and TRBJ2-7, is DGGITQSPKYLFRKEGQNVTLSCEQNLNHDAMYWYRQDPGQGLRLIYYSQIVNDFQKGDIAEGYSVSREKKESFPLTVTSAQKNPTAFYLCASSAGTSGGWEQYFGPGTRLTVT.

This clone occurred once. CDR3: CASSLGGQGALNEQFF. CDR3 nucleotides: TGCGCCAGCAGCTTGGGGGGACAGGGGGCGCTTAATGAGCAGTTCTTC. The chain couples TRBV5-1 to TRBJ2-1, with 12 bases lining up with TRBD1. The CDR3 length is 16 residues. Trimming took 0 bases from V and 7 from J; bases not matched to a gene: 5. Germline V lookup: CDR1 SGHRS, CDR2 YFSETQ.

V is TRBV2 and J is TRBJ2-7, with 9 bases that match TRBD1. CDR1 and CDR2 from the germline V gene are SNHLY and FYNNEI. After removal of 11 bases from V and 2 bases from J, the junction contained 10 bases not matched to a gene. This CDR3 has 14 amino acids. As DNA, the CDR3 is TGTGCCGGCGGGACAGGGACAGGGCCCTACGAGCAGTACTTC. It translates to CAGGTGTGPYEQYF.

This chain links TRBV11-1 with TRBJ2-3, with TRBD1 matching 7 bases. Germline V CDR1 and CDR2: SGHAT, FQDESV (reference sequence). Trimming took 2 bases from V and 5 from J; bases not matched to a gene: 7. This CDR3 has 15 amino acids. The CDR3: CASSLRGQGVDTQYF. In DNA, the CDR3 is TGTGCCAGCAGCTTAAGGGGCCAGGGGGTAGATACGCAGTATTTT. Full variable domain (remainder filled in from reference TRBV11-1 and TRBJ2-3): EAEVAQSPRYKITEKSQAVAFWCDPISGHATLYWYRQILGQGPELLVQFQDESVVDDSQLPKDRFSAERLKGVDSTLKIQPAELGDSAMYLCASSLRGQGVDTQYFGPGTRLTVL.

This clone was seen a handful of times. This chain joins TRBV6-5 and TRBJ2-2; D perhaps matches TRBD2 (6 bases). The CDR3 length is 15 residues. V was pared by 5 bases and J by 4 bases, with 14 bases between. CDR1 and CDR2 (germline): MNHEY, SVGAGI. The CDR3 loop is CASSNRDFLTGELFF. CDR3 DNA sequence: TGTGCCAGCAGTAACCGGGACTTTCTCACCGGGGAGCTGTTTTTT.

This chain uses TRBV28 with TRBJ2-2; 7 bases map to TRBD2. Germline CDR1 MDHEN, CDR2 SYDVKM. V trimming: 6 bases; J trimming: 6 bases; junction bases outside the gene matches: 10. The CDR3 sequence is 15 residues long. The DNA for the CDR3 is TGTGCCAGCAGAACCGGGGCCCGGGGGGCCGGGGAGCTGTTTTTT. Translated, it gives CASRTGARGAGELFF.

The chain couples TRBV11-3 to TRBJ2-7, with TRBD1 identical over 7 bases. The length of the CDR3 is 15 residues. In germline, CDR1 is SGHNT, CDR2 YENEEA. After removal of 2 bases from V and 2 bases from J, the junction contained 6 bases not matched to a gene. CDR3 sequence (DNA): TGTGCCAGCAGCTTAAGAGGGGGCTCCACCTACGAGCAGTACTTC. Encoded protein: CASSLRGGSTYEQYF.